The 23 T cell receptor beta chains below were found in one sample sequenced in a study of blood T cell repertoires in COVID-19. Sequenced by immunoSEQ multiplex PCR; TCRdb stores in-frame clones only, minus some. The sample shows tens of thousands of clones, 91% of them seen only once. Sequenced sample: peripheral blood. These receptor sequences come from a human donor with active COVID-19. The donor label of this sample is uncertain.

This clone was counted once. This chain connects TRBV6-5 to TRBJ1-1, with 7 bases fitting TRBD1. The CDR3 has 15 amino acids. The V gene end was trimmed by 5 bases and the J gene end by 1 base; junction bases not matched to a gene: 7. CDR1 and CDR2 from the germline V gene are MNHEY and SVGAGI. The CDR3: CASSLTTGKNTEAFF. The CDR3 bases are TGTGCCAGCAGTCTAACGACAGGGAAGAACACTGAAGCTTTCTTT.

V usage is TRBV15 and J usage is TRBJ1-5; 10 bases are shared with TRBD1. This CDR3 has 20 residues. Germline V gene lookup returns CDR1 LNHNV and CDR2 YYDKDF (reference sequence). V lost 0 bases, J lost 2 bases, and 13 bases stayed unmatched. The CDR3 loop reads CATSRDPMTGGVKGNQPQHF. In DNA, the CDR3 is TGTGCCACCAGCAGAGACCCAATGACAGGGGGCGTTAAAGGCAATCAGCCCCAGCATTTT.

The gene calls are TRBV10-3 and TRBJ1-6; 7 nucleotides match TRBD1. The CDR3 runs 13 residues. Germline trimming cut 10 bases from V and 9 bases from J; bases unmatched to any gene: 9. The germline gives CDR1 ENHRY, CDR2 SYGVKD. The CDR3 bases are TGTGCCACCAGGGGGGGGGAAGGTTCACCCCTCCACTTT. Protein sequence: CATRGGEGSPLHF.

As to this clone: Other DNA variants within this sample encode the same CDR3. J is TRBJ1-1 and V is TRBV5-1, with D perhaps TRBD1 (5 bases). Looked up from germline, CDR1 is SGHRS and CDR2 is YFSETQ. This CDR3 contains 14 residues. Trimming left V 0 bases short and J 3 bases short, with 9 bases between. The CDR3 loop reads CASSLAGGYTEAFF. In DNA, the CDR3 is TGCGCCAGCAGCTTGGCTGGGGGGTACACTGAAGCTTTCTTT.

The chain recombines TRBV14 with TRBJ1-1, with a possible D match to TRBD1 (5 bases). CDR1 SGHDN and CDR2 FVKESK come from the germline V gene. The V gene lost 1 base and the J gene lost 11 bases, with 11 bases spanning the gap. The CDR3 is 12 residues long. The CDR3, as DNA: TGTGCCAGCAGCCAAGCAGGACATCTCGCTTTCTTT. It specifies CASSQAGHLAFF.

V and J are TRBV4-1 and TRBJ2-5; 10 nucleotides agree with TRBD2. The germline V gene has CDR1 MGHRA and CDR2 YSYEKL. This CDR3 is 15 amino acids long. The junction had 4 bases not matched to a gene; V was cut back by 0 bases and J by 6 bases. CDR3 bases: TGCGCCAGCAGCCAAGAAGGACTAGCGGTGAAGACCCAGTACTTC. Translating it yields CASSQEGLAVKTQYF.

The CDR3 is CAIRGKEKLFF. The CDR3 bases are TGTGCCATCCGGGGGAAGGAAAAACTGTTTTTT. The chain links TRBV7-2 to TRBJ1-4; maybe TRBD1 (5 bases). Germline values: CDR1 SGHTA, CDR2 FQGNSA. Trimming left V 10 bases short and J 8 bases short, with 11 bases between. This CDR3 comprises 11 residues.

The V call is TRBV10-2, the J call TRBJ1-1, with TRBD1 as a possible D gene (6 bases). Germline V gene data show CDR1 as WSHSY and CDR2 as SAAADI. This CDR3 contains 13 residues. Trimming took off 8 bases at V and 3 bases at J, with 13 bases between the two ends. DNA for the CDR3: TGCGCCAGCCTCGCAGGGGATCACACTGAAGCTTTCTTT. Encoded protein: CASLAGDHTEAFF.

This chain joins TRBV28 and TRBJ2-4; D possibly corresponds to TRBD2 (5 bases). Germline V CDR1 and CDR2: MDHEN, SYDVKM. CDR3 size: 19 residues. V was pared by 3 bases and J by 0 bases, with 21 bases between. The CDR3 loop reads CASSFPTADRGIAKNIQYF. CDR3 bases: TGTGCCAGCAGTTTTCCCACCGCCGACCGGGGAATAGCCAAAAACATTCAGTACTTC.

CDR3 loop: CASSPRTENTGELFF. In DNA, the CDR3 is TGCGCCAGCAGCCCGAGGACTGAAAACACCGGGGAGCTGTTTTTT. This chain links TRBV4-1 with TRBJ2-2, with TRBD2 as a possible D gene (5 bases). Germline V lookup: CDR1 MGHRA, CDR2 YSYEKL. The ends were cut back, 4 bases at V and 2 bases at J, with 11 bases in the middle. The CDR3 consists of 15 residues.

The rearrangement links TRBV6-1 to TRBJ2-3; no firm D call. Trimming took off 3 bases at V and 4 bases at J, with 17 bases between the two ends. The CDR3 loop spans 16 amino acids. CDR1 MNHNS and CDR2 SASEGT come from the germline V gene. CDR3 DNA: TGTGCCAGCAGTGAGCCCGAGGATTCTATAGCAGATACGCAGTATTTT. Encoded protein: CASSEPEDSIADTQYF.

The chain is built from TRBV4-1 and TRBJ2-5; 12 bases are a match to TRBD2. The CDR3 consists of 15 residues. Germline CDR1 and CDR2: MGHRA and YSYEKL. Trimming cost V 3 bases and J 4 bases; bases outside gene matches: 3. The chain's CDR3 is CASSQVGLAGETQYF. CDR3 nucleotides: TGCGCCAGCAGCCAGGTGGGACTAGCGGGAGAGACCCAGTACTTC.

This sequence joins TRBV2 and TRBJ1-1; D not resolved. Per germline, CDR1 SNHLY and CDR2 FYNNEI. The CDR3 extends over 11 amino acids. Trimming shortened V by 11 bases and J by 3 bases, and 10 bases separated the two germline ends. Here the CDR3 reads CAGHRHTEAFF. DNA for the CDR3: TGTGCCGGCCACAGACACACTGAAGCTTTCTTT.

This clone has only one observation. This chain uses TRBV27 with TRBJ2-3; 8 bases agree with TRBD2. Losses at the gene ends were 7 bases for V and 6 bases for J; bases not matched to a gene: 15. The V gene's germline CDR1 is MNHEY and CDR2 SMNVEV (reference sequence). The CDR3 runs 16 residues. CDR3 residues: CASTERPGLGPDTQYF. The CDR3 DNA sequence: TGTGCCAGCACCGAGAGACCGGGACTAGGCCCCGATACGCAGTATTTT.

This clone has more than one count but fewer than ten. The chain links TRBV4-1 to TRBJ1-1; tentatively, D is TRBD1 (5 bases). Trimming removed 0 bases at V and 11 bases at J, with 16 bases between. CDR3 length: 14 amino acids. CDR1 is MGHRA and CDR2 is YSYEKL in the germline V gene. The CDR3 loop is CASSQDLDTPRAFF. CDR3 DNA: TGCGCCAGCAGCCAAGACCTGGACACCCCCAGGGCTTTCTTT.

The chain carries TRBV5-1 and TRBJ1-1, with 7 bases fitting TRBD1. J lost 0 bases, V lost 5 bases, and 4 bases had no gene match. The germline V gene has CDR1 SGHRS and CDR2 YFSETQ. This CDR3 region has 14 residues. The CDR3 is CASREGQMNTEAFF. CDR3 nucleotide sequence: TGCGCCAGCAGAGAGGGACAGATGAACACTGAAGCTTTCTTT.

The CDR3 loop is CASSSTLAGGPVNEQFF. DNA for the CDR3: TGTGCCAGCAGCTCAACCCTAGCGGGGGGGCCGGTCAATGAGCAGTTCTTC. The J gene is TRBJ2-1, the V gene TRBV27, with 12 bases that match TRBD2. Trimming at V came to 6 bases and at J to 6 bases, leaving 12 bases not matched to a gene. This CDR3 is 17 amino acids long. Germline values: CDR1 MNHEY, CDR2 SMNVEV (reference sequence).

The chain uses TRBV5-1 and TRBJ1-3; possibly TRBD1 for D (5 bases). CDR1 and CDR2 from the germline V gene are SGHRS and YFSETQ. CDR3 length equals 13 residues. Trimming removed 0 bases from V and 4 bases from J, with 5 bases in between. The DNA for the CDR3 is TGCGCCAGCAGCTTGGCAGGGGGAAACACCATATATTTT. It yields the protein CASSLAGGNTIYF.

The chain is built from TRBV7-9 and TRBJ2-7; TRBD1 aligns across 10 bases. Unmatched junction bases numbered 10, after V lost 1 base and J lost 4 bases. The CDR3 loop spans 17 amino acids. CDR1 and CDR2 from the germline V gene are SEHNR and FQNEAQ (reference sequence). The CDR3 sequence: CASSLGGLRDRGYEQYF. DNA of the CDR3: TGTGCCAGCAGCTTAGGGGGGCTCCGGGACAGGGGTTACGAGCAGTACTTC.

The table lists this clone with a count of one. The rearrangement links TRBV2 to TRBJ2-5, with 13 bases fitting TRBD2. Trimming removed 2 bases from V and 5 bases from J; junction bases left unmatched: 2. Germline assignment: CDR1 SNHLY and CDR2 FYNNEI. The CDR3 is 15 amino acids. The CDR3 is CASSETSGGAETQYF. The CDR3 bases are TGTGCCAGCAGTGAAACTAGCGGGGGGGCCGAGACCCAGTACTTC.

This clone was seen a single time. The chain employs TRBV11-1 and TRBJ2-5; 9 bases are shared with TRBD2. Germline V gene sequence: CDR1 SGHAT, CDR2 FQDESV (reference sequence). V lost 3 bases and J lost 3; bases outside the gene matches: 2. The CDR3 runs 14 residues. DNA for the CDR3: TGTGCCAGCAGCTTCGTAGCGGGGGAAGAGACCCAGTACTTC. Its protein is CASSFVAGEETQYF.

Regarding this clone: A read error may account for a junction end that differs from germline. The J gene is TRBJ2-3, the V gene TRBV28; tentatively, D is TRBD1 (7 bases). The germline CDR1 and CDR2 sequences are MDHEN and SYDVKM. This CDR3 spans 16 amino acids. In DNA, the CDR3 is TGTGCCAGCAGTGTATGGCAGGGGGGCTCCACAGATACGCAGTATTTT. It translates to CASSVWQGGSTDTQYF.

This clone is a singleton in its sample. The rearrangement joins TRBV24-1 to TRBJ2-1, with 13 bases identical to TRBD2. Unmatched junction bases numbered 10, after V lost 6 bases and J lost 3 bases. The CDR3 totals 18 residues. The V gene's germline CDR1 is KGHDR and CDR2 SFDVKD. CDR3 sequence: CATSSHGTSGDIYNEQFF. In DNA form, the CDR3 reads TGTGCCACCAGTTCCCACGGGACTAGCGGGGACATCTACAATGAGCAGTTCTTC.